The clone carrying this T cell receptor beta chain has only a few counts. Its antigen is undetermined. One junction end disagrees with the germline gene, perhaps due to a read error. The germline V gene encodes CDR1 PRHDT and CDR2 FYEKMQ (reference sequence). The CDR3 extends over 13 amino acids. TCRdb fed the 5' RACE reads into MiXCR, producing one record per CDR3 protein. The sample holds a few hundred thousand distinct CDR3 sequences; 15% to 20% are singletons and the top ten take roughly 42%. This sample was taken from a study of CD8 T cells in ankylosing spondylitis. Points from the study as a whole: Seemingly characteristic of ankylosing spondylitis blood was a TCR beta motif consisting of roughly 8 highly homologous variants. Reportedly, matched ankylosing spondylitis synovial fluid was significantly enriched for disease-linked clones.

This chain links TRBV13 with TRBJ1-1; D gene uncertain. The sequencing sample was made of blood, either unsorted or a sorted T cell fraction (not recorded which). The TCR sequence derives from a male donor with ankylosing spondylitis. The CDR3 region is CASSAVMNTEASF. In nucleotides, the CDR3 is TGTGCCAGCAGTGCCGTAATGAACACTGAAGCTTCCTTT. The variable domain in full, with the rest retrieved from reference TRBV13 and TRBJ1-1, is AAGVIQSPRHLIKEKRETATLKCYPIPRHDTVYWYQQGPGQDPQFLISFYEKMQSDKGSIPDRFSAQQFSDYHSELNMSSLELGDSALYFCASSAVMNTEASFGQGTRLTVV.